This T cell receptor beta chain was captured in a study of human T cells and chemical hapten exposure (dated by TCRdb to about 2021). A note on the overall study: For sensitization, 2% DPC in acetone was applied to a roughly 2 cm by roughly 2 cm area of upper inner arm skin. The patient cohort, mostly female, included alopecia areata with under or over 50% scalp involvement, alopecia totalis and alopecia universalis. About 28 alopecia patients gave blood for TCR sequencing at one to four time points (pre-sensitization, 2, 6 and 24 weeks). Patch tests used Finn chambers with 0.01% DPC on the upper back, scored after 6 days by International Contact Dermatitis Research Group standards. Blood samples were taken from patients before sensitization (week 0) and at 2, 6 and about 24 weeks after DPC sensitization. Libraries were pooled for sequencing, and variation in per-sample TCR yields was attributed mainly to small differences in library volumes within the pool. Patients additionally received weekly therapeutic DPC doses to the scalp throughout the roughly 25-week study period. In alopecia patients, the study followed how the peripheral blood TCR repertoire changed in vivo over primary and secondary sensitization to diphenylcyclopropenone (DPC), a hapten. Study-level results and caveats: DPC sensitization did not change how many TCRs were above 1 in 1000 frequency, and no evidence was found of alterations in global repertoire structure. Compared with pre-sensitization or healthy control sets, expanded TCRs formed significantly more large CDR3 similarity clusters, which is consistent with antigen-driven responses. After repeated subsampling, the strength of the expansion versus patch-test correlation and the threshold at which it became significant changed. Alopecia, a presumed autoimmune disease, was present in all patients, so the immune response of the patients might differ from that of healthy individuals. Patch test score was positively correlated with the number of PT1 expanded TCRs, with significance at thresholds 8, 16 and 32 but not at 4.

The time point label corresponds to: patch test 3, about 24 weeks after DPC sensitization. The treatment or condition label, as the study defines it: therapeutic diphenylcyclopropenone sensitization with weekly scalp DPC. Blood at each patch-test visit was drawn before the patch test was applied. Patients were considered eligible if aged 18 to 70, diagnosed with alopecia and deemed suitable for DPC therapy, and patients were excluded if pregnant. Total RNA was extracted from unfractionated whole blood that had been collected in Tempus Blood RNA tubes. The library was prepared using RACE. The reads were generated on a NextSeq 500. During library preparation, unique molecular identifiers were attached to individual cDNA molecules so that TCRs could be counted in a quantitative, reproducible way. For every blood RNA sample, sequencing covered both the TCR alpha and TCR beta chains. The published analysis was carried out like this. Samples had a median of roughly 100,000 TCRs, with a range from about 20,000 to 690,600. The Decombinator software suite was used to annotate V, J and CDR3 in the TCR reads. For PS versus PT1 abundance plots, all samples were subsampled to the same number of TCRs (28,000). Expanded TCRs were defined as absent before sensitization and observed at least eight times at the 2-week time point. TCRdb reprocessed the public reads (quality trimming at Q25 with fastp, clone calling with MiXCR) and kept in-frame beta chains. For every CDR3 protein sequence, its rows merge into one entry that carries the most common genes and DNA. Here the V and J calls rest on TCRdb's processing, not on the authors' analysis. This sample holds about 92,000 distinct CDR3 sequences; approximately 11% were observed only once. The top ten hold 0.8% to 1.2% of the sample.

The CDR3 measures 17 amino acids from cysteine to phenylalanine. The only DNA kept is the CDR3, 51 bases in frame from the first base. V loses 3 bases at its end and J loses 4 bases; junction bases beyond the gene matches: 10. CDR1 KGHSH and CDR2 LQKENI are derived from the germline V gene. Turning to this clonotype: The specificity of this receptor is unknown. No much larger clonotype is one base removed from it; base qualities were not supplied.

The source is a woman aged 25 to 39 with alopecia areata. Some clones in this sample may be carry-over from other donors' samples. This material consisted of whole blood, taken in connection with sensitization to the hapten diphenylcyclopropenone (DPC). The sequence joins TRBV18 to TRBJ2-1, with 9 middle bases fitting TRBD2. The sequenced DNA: TGTGCCAGCTCACCGCCTCATGCGGGAGGGGCGTACAATGAGCAGTTCTTC. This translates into CASSPPHAGGAYNEQFF.